This TCR beta chain was profiled in a study of T cell changes during pregnancy in multiple sclerosis. This CDR3 contains 15 residues. V gave up 10 bases and J gave up 4 bases; unmatched junction bases: 15. Germline V CDR1 and CDR2: MNHEY, SVGAGI. Profiled with immunoSEQ multiplex PCR; TCRdb holds only in-frame clones, not every one. The table has about 42,000 clones, approximately 91% seen once; the top ten hold about 0.73%. The sample in question was CD4+ T cells from peripheral blood mononuclear cells, obtained before pregnancy. This receptor was taken from a female donor with multiple sclerosis, enrolled in a pregnancy study. The V gene is TRBV6-5, the J gene TRBJ1-2, with TRBD1 matching over 7 bases. The DNA for the CDR3 is TGTGCCACCGGCCGCGGGGACAGACGATTCTATGGCTACACCTTC. This codes for CATGRGDRRFYGYTF.